This TCR beta chain was sequenced in a study of shared clonotypes between healthy human individuals. Study summary: Sampling drew on donors who were a couple of women and a few men aged 18 to 49. For every donor, three CD4 naive, three CD4 memory, two CD8 naive and one CD8 memory plates were used.

V gave up 5 bases and J gave up 4 bases; unmatched junction bases: 16. Germline loops: CDR1 MDHEN, CDR2 SYDVKM. CDR3 length equals 17 residues. Study results and limitations: Specimens sampled were limited to blood, with tissue repertoires likely differing.

A remark on this clone: The antigen remains undetermined.

Positively selected for CCR7, the CD45RO-negative cells used as naive CD8 cells excluded terminally differentiated effector memory CD45RA+ cells. The data were produced by immunoSEQ multiplex PCR, yet TCRdb's version contains in-frame clones alone and is incomplete. The table records about 680,000 clones, 92% of them present only once. Sample: naive CD8+ T cells sorted from blood. The rearrangement links TRBV28 to TRBJ2-7; TRBD1 aligns across 8 bases. This clonotype was sampled from a man aged 25 to 45 in good health. The CDR3 protein is CASSPPLNQGARYEQYF. CDR3 sequence (DNA): TGTGCCAGCAGTCCGCCTCTCAATCAGGGGGCTCGGTACGAGCAGTACTTC.